This T cell receptor beta chain comes out of a study of T cells after yellow fever vaccination. Overall study: SMART-Seq v4 Ultra Low Input served to prepare low-cell-number fractions.

Study-level results: Most primary-vaccination clones reappeared after the booster (about 97% CD4, roughly 88% CD8).

Note on this clonotype: Its antigen is not identified.

It was through 5'RACE template switching that TCR cDNA was made, with a universal primer site and UMIs added. TCRdb analysed the 5' RACE reads with MiXCR anew, one entry per CDR3 protein. The data contain hundreds of thousands of distinct CDR3 sequences, about 12% of them singletons. V was clipped by 5 bases and J by 6 bases, with 10 bases between them. Germline V CDR1 and CDR2: SQVTM, ANQGSEA. There are 11 residues in the CDR3. The receptor's source is a man aged 25 to 45 who received the YFV17D yellow fever vaccine. The sample in question was PBMCs, obtained on the day of the yellow fever booster vaccination. V is TRBV29-1 and J is TRBJ1-2, with D uncertain. CDR3 loop: CSVRTTDGYTF. The CDR3 DNA is TGCAGCGTTCGAACCACAGATGGCTACACCTTC.